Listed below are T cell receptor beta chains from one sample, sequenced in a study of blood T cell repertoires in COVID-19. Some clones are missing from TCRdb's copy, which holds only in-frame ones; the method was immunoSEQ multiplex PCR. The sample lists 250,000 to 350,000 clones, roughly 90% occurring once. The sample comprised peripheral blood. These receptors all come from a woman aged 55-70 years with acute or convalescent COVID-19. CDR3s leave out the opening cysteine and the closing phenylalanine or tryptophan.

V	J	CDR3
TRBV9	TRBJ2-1	ASSPRQTYNEQF
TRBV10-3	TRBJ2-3	AISRAGLRTDTQY
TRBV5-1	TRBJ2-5	ASSLAQKETQY
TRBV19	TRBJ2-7	ASSVTFRDRGYEQY
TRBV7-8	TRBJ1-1	ASSLGRDRLNTEAF
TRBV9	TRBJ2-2	ASTLLVGGELF
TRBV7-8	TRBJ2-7	ASSSPGQGAHEQY
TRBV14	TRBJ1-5	ASSQGQGSQPQH
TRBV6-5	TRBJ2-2	ASRRGQDTGELF
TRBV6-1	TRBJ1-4	ASSIRSEKLF
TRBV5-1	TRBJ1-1	ASSLTGYTEAF
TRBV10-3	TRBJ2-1	AISPSTSSEYNEQF
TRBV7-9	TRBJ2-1	ASRPGTAGRAYNEQF
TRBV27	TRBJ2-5	ASSSVRGQETQY
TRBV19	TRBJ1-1	AIRGMNTEAF
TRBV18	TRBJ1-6	ASFPGTDNSPLH
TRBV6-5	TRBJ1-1	ASSYMTGRNTEAF
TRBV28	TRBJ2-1	ASSFRSRGLAGESF
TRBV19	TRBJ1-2	ASSISVYGYT
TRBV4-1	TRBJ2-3	ASSQEGGLAGSGGTDTQY
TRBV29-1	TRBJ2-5	SVPPVAGSQETQY
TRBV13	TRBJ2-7	ASSLEGLAGPYEQY
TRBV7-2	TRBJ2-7	ASSLVGEGAYEQY
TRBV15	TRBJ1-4	ATRLTGRSNEKLF
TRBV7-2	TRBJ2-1	ASSTIPGQSSYNEQF
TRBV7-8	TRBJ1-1	ASRLTGNTEAF
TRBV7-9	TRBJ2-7	ASSSQGASYEQY
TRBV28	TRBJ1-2	ASSGQGGYGYT
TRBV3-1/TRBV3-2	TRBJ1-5	ASSTGGGNQPQH
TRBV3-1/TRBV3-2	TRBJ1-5	ASSQALGAPRAQH
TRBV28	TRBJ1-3	ASIGGPGNTIY
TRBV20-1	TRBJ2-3	SASVPQGTHTDTQY
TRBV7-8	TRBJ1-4	ASSLFPGGDEKLF
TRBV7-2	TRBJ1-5	ASSLAGRGQNQPQH
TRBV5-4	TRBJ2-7	ASSSFGREGYEQY
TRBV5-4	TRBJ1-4	ASSLGQRNEKLF
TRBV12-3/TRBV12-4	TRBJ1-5	ASSLEGMSGPH
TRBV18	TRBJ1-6	ASSQGANSPLH
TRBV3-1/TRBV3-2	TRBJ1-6	ASSQGQANSPLH
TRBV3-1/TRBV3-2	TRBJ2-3	ASSISLDRSTDTQY
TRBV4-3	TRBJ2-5	ASSLASGGRETQY
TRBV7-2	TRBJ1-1	ASSLVPNTEAF
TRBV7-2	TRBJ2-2	ASSLAGTGELF
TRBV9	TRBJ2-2	ASSRGQGGTNTGELF
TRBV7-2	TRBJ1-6	ASSLGGQSNSPLH
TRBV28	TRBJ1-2	ASSRAGYGYT
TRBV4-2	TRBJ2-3	ASSQTSGGTDTQY
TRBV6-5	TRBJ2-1	ASSNTGIYNEQF
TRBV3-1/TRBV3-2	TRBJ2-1	ASSPRSELRGLHPTLYNEQF
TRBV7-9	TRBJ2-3	ALAGDTDTQY
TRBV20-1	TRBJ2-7	SAGTGREQY
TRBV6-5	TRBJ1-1	ASSLDTEAF
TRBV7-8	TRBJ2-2	ASSLPRQLNTGELF